Listed below are T cell receptor beta chains from one sample, sequenced in a study of OX40 agonist ivuxolimab in advanced cancers. Profiling relied on immunoSEQ multiplex PCR, and the TCRdb table lists in-frame clones only, not all of them. Among 44,000 or so clones listed, 88% were seen once. Sequenced material: CD4+ or CD8+ T cells sorted from blood, taken in a trial of the OX40 agonist ivuxolimab. The receptors stem from an adult with an advanced solid tumor such as melanoma, head and neck, liver or kidney cancer. Both conserved end residues are part of each CDR3. D genes are given only for firm matches. Clone size, where shown, is once, few, many, or a class for clones that have expanded.

size: -
J: TRBJ2-1
V: TRBV10-3
D: TRBD2
CDR3: CAISQTSSGGYNEQFF
DNA: TGTGCCATCAGCCAAACCTCCAGCGGGGGTTACAATGAGCAGTTCTTC

size: -
J: TRBJ1-5
V: TRBV10-3
D: -
CDR3: CASSNSNQPQHF
DNA: TGTGCCTCCAGTAATAGCAATCAGCCCCAGCATTTT

size: -
J: TRBJ1-1
V: TRBV7-9
D: -
CDR3: CASSLTGRTEAFF
DNA: TGTGCCAGCAGCTTGACGGGAAGGACTGAAGCTTTCTTT

size: -
J: TRBJ1-3
V: TRBV2
D: -
CDR3: CASSEESSGNTIYF
DNA: TGTGCCAGCAGTGAAGAGAGCTCTGGAAACACCATATATTTT

size: -
J: TRBJ2-2
V: TRBV9
D: TRBD1
CDR3: CASNRGLVDSSTGELFF
DNA: TGTGCCAGTAACAGGGGGCTCGTGGACTCGAGCACCGGGGAGCTGTTTTTT

size: -
J: TRBJ2-2
V: TRBV18
D: -
CDR3: CASSSQTGYGGELFF
DNA: TGTGCCAGCTCATCCCAGACAGGTTACGGCGGGGAGCTGTTTTTT

size: -
J: TRBJ2-1
V: TRBV9
D: -
CDR3: CASSFKDNEQFF
DNA: TGTGCCAGCAGCTTCAAGGACAATGAGCAGTTCTTC

size: -
J: TRBJ2-2
V: TRBV30
D: TRBD2
CDR3: CAWGLGLAGAGELFF
DNA: TGTGCCTGGGGCCTCGGACTAGCGGGGGCCGGGGAGCTGTTTTTT

size: -
J: TRBJ1-1
V: TRBV27
D: -
CDR3: CASSLWGLNTEAFF
DNA: TGTGCCAGCAGTTTATGGGGGCTGAACACTGAAGCTTTCTTT

size: few
J: TRBJ2-1
V: TRBV5-1
D: TRBD1
CDR3: CASSAGTGVDEQFF
DNA: TGCGCCAGCAGCGCCGGGACAGGGGTCGATGAGCAGTTCTTC

size: -
J: TRBJ1-1
V: TRBV29-1
D: -
CDR3: CSVEVGRPNTEAFF
DNA: TGCAGCGTTGAAGTGGGCAGGCCGAACACTGAAGCTTTCTTT

size: -
J: TRBJ2-7
V: TRBV7-2
D: TRBD1
CDR3: CASSAVVRQGREQYF
DNA: TGTGCCAGCAGCGCCGTAGTCCGACAGGGCCGGGAGCAGTACTTC

size: -
J: TRBJ1-4
V: TRBV28
D: -
CDR3: CASALWSGATNEKLFF
DNA: TGTGCCAGCGCCCTCTGGTCAGGTGCAACTAATGAAAAACTGTTTTTT

size: -
J: TRBJ2-1
V: TRBV2
D: TRBD2
CDR3: CAARTSGRQRSYNEQFF
DNA: TGTGCCGCCCGGACTAGCGGGAGGCAACGTTCCTACAATGAGCAGTTCTTC

size: -
J: TRBJ2-2
V: TRBV11-2
D: -
CDR3: CASSFSTGELFF
DNA: TGTGCCAGCAGCTTCAGCACCGGGGAGCTGTTTTTT

size: -
J: TRBJ2-3
V: TRBV9
D: TRBD2
CDR3: CASSATSGRAFSTDTQYF
DNA: TGTGCCAGCAGCGCGACTAGCGGGAGGGCCTTTAGCACAGATACGCAGTATTTT

size: -
J: TRBJ1-3
V: TRBV15
D: -
CDR3: CATSRDTEPGNTIYF
DNA: TGTGCCACCAGCAGAGACACGGAGCCTGGAAACACCATATATTTT

size: -
J: TRBJ2-7
V: TRBV11-2
D: -
CDR3: CASSLDLSEQYF
DNA: TGTGCCAGCAGCCTAGACTTGAGCGAGCAGTACTTC

size: -
J: TRBJ2-3
V: TRBV2
D: TRBD2
CDR3: CASLRESTDTQYF
DNA: TGTGCTTCGCTGCGGGAGAGCACAGATACGCAGTATTTT

size: -
J: TRBJ2-2
V: TRBV2
D: TRBD2
CDR3: CASSERAGGPTGELFF
DNA: TGTGCCAGCAGTGAAAGAGCGGGGGGGCCTACCGGGGAGCTGTTTTTT

size: -
J: TRBJ1-2
V: TRBV2
D: TRBD1
CDR3: CASSTAGRPGATGAANYGYTF
DNA: TGTGCCAGCAGTACGGCGGGGCGCCCAGGGGCGACAGGGGCAGCGAACTATGGCTACACCTTC

size: -
J: TRBJ1-4
V: TRBV28
D: -
CDR3: CASSLYGTSTNEKLFF
DNA: TGTGCCAGCAGTTTATATGGGACTTCAACTAATGAAAAACTGTTTTTT

size: -
J: TRBJ1-2
V: TRBV30
D: TRBD1
CDR3: CAWTGRGTVFYGYTF
DNA: TGTGCCTGGACCGGAAGGGGGACAGTATTCTATGGCTACACCTTC

size: -
J: TRBJ1-3
V: TRBV30
D: -
CDR3: CAWRGDGNTIYF
DNA: TGTGCCTGGAGGGGGGACGGAAACACCATATATTTT

size: -
J: TRBJ1-3
V: TRBV13
D: -
CDR3: CASSSRRSENTIYF
DNA: TGTGCCAGCAGCTCACGCCGCTCGGAAAACACCATATATTTT

size: -
J: TRBJ2-1
V: TRBV28
D: -
CDR3: CASTGGAVVDNEQFF
DNA: TGTGCCAGCACTGGGGGGGCGGTTGTCGACAATGAGCAGTTCTTC

size: -
J: TRBJ2-7
V: TRBV6-5
D: TRBD1
CDR3: CASRGADRGEEQYF
DNA: TGTGCCAGCAGGGGGGCCGACAGGGGGGAAGAGCAGTACTTC

size: -
J: TRBJ2-7
V: TRBV5-6
D: -
CDR3: CASSMGLQGEQYF
DNA: TGTGCCAGCAGCATGGGACTACAGGGCGAGCAGTACTTC